The 27 T cell receptor beta chains below all came from one sample that was sequenced in a study of T cell changes during pregnancy in multiple sclerosis. Produced via immunoSEQ multiplex PCR; TCRdb's table is partial and in-frame only. The sample records 100,000 or so clones, around nine tenths being singletons. The material sequenced was peripheral blood, taken in the second trimester of pregnancy. These receptor sequences come from a female donor with multiple sclerosis, enrolled in a pregnancy study.

V is TRBV11-1 and J is TRBJ2-1; 7 bases agree with TRBD1. The V gene end was trimmed by 6 bases and the J gene end by 0 bases; junction bases not matched to a gene: 8. Germline CDR1 and CDR2: SGHAT and FQDESV (reference sequence). This CDR3 has 16 residues. The CDR3 coding sequence is TGTGCCAGCAGTCAGTCCCCAGGGGGCTCCTACAATGAGCAGTTCTTC. Translating it yields CASSQSPGGSYNEQFF.

The chain employs TRBV5-1 and TRBJ2-1; D perhaps matches TRBD2 (6 bases). Germline-derived CDR1 and CDR2 are SGHRS and YFSETQ. There are 14 residues in the CDR3. V was trimmed by 3 bases and J by 5 bases, leaving 12 bases between them. The CDR3, as DNA: TGCGCCAGCAGCTCGGGACTCCTCGACAATGAGCAGTTCTTC. Residues: CASSSGLLDNEQFF.

V gene TRBV11-2 combines with J gene TRBJ2-7; maybe TRBD1 (5 bases). The CDR3 has 15 amino acids. Germline values: CDR1 SGHAT, CDR2 FQNNGV. Trimming removed 0 bases from V and 4 bases from J, with 13 bases in between. The CDR3: CASSLDLSGLYEQYF. CDR3 in DNA: TGTGCCAGCAGCTTAGACCTGTCAGGGTTATACGAGCAGTACTTC.

V and J are TRBV4-1 and TRBJ1-5; perhaps TRBD1 as D (5 bases). V lost 1 base to trimming and J lost 2 bases, with 9 bases between them. Germline V lookup: CDR1 MGHRA, CDR2 YSYEKL. This CDR3 is built from 15 residues. CDR3 sequence: CASSQGVGRNQPQHF. The CDR3 region has the DNA TGCGCCAGCAGCCAAGGGGTGGGGCGCAATCAGCCCCAGCATTTT.

The chain links TRBV4-2 to TRBJ2-5; no clear D gene. Trimming pared 2 bases from V and 0 bases from J, leaving 13 bases between. CDR1 and CDR2 (germline): LGHNA, YNFKEQ. The CDR3 extends over 16 amino acids. The CDR3 region is CASSQFEGGDQETQYF. The CDR3 DNA follows: TGTGCCAGCAGCCAATTCGAAGGCGGAGACCAAGAGACCCAGTACTTC.

The V call is TRBV19, the J call TRBJ1-6; maybe TRBD1 (5 bases). The V end lost 3 bases, the J end lost 6 bases, and 9 bases lay between the germline ends. Germline V gives CDR1 LNHDA, CDR2 SQIVND (reference sequence). The CDR3 spans 14 residues. CDR3 in amino acids: CASSIGQGNSPLHF. The CDR3 bases are TGTGCCAGTAGTATCGGGCAGGGTAATTCACCCCTCCACTTT.

This clone was observed once. This rearrangement joins TRBV5-4 to TRBJ2-7; a weak D match, TRBD2 (5 bases). V was cut by 3 bases and J by 2 bases, with 18 bases left in between. The CDR3 covers 16 residues. CDR1 is SGHNT and CDR2 is YYREEE in the germline V gene (reference sequence). The CDR3 loop is CASSSPSLVGAYEQYF. CDR3 coding DNA: TGTGCCAGCAGCTCTCCTTCACTAGTGGGAGCCTACGAGCAGTACTTC.

CDR3: CASSLDRVSSYEQYF. The CDR3 DNA reads TGTGCCAGCAGCCTAGACAGGGTTAGCTCCTACGAGCAGTACTTC. This chain uses TRBV5-5 with TRBJ2-7; TRBD1 matches 7 bases. This CDR3 contains 15 residues. J was trimmed by 0 bases and V by 4 bases; bases with no gene match: 7. Per germline, CDR1 SGHKS and CDR2 YYEKEE (reference sequence).

J is TRBJ2-5 and V is TRBV2, with TRBD2 matching 8 bases. V was pared by 6 bases and J by 9 bases, with 15 bases of the junction left unmatched. The CDR3 consists of 15 residues. CDR1 is SNHLY and CDR2 is FYNNEI in the germline V gene. The CDR3 region is CASRPRGGTVEAQYF. The CDR3 DNA reads TGTGCCAGCAGGCCCCGGGGGGGGACGGTCGAGGCCCAGTACTTC.

The V gene is TRBV6-6, the J gene TRBJ1-6; no clear D gene. In germline, CDR1 is MNHNY, CDR2 SVGAGI (reference sequence). The CDR3 extends over 15 amino acids. V dropped 6 bases and J dropped 0 bases, with 9 bases sitting between them. The CDR3 region has the DNA TGTGCCAGCAGCCCCCTTAGCTCCTATAATTCACCCCTCCACTTT. Protein sequence: CASSPLSSYNSPLHF.

The chain recombines TRBV28 with TRBJ2-5, with D possibly being TRBD2 (6 bases). V lost 1 base, J lost 6 bases, and 12 bases lay in between. Looked up from germline, CDR1 is MDHEN and CDR2 is SYDVKM. This CDR3 has 14 amino acids. CDR3 protein: CASSLSPGGKTQYF. For the CDR3, the DNA is TGTGCCAGCAGTTTATCCCCAGGAGGGAAGACCCAGTACTTC.

The rearrangement links TRBV20-1 to TRBJ2-5; perhaps TRBD2 as D (6 bases). V was trimmed by 7 bases and J by 2 bases, leaving 8 bases between them. Germline lookup yields CDR1 DFQATT and CDR2 SNEGSKA (reference sequence). The CDR3 consists of 11 residues. The CDR3 sequence is CSGRGQETQYF. The CDR3 DNA reads TGCAGTGGGCGGGGACAAGAGACCCAGTACTTC.

The rearrangement joins TRBV2 to TRBJ2-3; 9 nucleotides align to TRBD2. Unmatched junction bases numbered 12, after V lost 8 bases and J lost 0 bases. Germline V gene sequence: CDR1 SNHLY, CDR2 FYNNEI. This CDR3 spans 17 amino acids. The CDR3 loop is CASPLPTSGQSTDTQYF. As DNA, the CDR3 is TGTGCCAGCCCGCTCCCGACTAGCGGCCAGAGCACAGATACGCAGTATTTT.

The genes are TRBV30 and TRBJ2-7, with TRBD2 matching 7 bases. V gave up 3 bases and J gave up 3 bases; unmatched junction bases: 2. The CDR3 is made up of 12 amino acids. Germline assignment: CDR1 GTSNPN and CDR2 SVGIG (reference sequence). The chain's CDR3 is CAWSPGGYEQYF. The CDR3, as DNA: TGTGCCTGGAGCCCGGGGGGCTACGAGCAGTACTTC.

This sequence joins TRBV11-2 and TRBJ2-7; 8 bases fit TRBD1. The germline V gene has CDR1 SGHAT and CDR2 FQNNGV. J lost 4 bases, V lost 1 base, and 6 bases had no gene match. The CDR3 loop spans 15 amino acids. CDR3 region: CASSLVTGGGYEQYF. The CDR3 DNA follows: TGTGCCAGCAGCTTAGTTACAGGGGGTGGATACGAGCAGTACTTC.

This clone was counted a single time. An end of the junction does not agree with germline; a read error may underlie this. The chain couples TRBV27 to TRBJ2-7; TRBD2 matches at 7 bases. The CDR3 length is 17 residues. Germline CDR1 MNHEY, CDR2 SMNVEV (reference sequence). The CDR3 nucleotides are TGTGCCAGCAGCTTATCCTGGACCGGGACTAACTACTACGAGCAGTACTTC. It translates to CASSLSWTGTNYYEQYF.

CDR3 region: CASSQYGGETQYF. The CDR3 DNA is TGTGCCAGCAGCCAATACGGCGGAGAGACCCAGTACTTC. This chain uses TRBV16 with TRBJ2-5; D remains ambiguous. With 1 base removed from V and 4 bases from J, the gap between germline ends came to 7 bases. In germline, CDR1 is KGHSY, CDR2 FQNENV. The CDR3 sequence is 13 residues long.

This chain joins TRBV5-1 and TRBJ2-5, with D possibly matching TRBD1 (5 bases). CDR3 length: 14 residues. The germline CDR1 and CDR2 sequences are SGHRS and YFSETQ. With 0 bases removed from V and 1 base from J, the gap between germline ends came to 7 bases. DNA for the CDR3: TGCGCCAGCAGCTTGGGGGGCCCCCAAGAGACCCAGTACTTC. As protein: CASSLGGPQETQYF.

This clone appeared once. The chain uses TRBV27 and TRBJ1-1, with no clear D. V was pared by 6 bases and J by 3 bases, with 14 bases between. Germline V gene lookup returns CDR1 MNHEY and CDR2 SMNVEV (reference sequence). The CDR3 runs to 14 residues. Here the CDR3 reads CASRREGPYTEAFF. The CDR3 bases are TGTGCCAGCAGGCGGGAGGGCCCTTACACTGAAGCTTTCTTT.

This rearrangement joins TRBV5-3 to TRBJ1-6; unclear D gene. TRBV5-3 is an ORF, with its function uncertain. CDR3 size: 15 residues. The ends were cut back, 5 bases at V and 3 bases at J, with 12 bases in the middle. CDR3 nucleotides: TGTGCCAGAAGACGGCCGGGAATCTATAATTCACCCCTCCACTTT. As protein: CARRRPGIYNSPLHF.

This rearrangement joins TRBV2 to TRBJ2-3; TRBD2 might be the D (6 bases). CDR1 SNHLY and CDR2 FYNNEI come from the germline V gene. The CDR3 length is 16 residues. Trimming shortened V by 3 bases and J by 1 base, and 14 bases separated the two germline ends. CDR3 protein: CASSDPGDTGTDTQYF. The CDR3 nucleotides read TGTGCCAGCAGTGACCCGGGGGATACGGGCACAGATACGCAGTATTTT.

The genes are TRBV5-4 and TRBJ1-1; the D is unclear. Trimming took off 3 bases at V and 5 bases at J, with 11 bases between the two ends. The CDR3 is 13 amino acids. Germline V lookup: CDR1 SGHNT, CDR2 YYREEE (reference sequence). This CDR3 reads CASSSGGRTEAFF. The DNA for the CDR3 is TGTGCCAGCAGCTCGGGAGGTCGAACTGAAGCTTTCTTT.

The CDR3 region has the DNA TGTGCCAGCAGCCCCCGTGGGGGGAAAAGGTATTTT. This encodes CASSPRGGKRYF. The rearrangement uses TRBV7-6 and TRBJ2-3; the D gene is possibly TRBD2 (6 bases). Germline V gene sequence: CDR1 SGHVS, CDR2 FNYEAQ. The CDR3 sequence is 12 residues long. V lost 5 bases to trimming and J lost 14 bases, with 17 bases between them.

The CDR3 spells CATSSRGLGPGTQYF. As DNA, the CDR3 is TGTGCCACCAGCAGCCGCGGACTAGGACCAGGTACGCAGTATTTT. This chain joins TRBV15 and TRBJ2-3, with TRBD2 identical over 7 bases. The V segment lost 3 bases and the J segment 8 bases; nucleotides outside the gene matches: 11. There are 15 residues in the CDR3. The germline gives CDR1 LNHNV, CDR2 YYDKDF (reference sequence). The full variable domain, with the rest looked up from reference TRBV15 and TRBJ2-3, is DAMVIQNPRYQVTQFGKPVTLSCSQTLNHNVMYWYQQKSSQAPKLLFHYYDKDFNNEADTPDNFQSRRPNTSFCFLDIRSPGLGDTAMYLCATSSRGLGPGTQYFGPGTRLTVL.

This chain uses TRBV5-1 with TRBJ1-2; the match to TRBD1 covers 11 bases. The germline CDR1 and CDR2 sequences are SGHRS and YFSETQ. The trim removed 4 bases at V and 4 bases at J, leaving 3 bases unmatched. The CDR3 is made up of 14 amino acids. The CDR3 loop reads CASSVGQGAYGYTF. Here the CDR3 DNA reads TGCGCCAGCAGCGTCGGACAGGGGGCCTATGGCTACACCTTC.

The J gene is TRBJ1-1, the V gene TRBV19; 7 nucleotides agree with TRBD1. Germline V gene sequence: CDR1 LNHDA, CDR2 SQIVND (reference sequence). V was clipped by 9 bases and J by 2 bases; unmatched bases: 6. This CDR3 spans 13 amino acids. The CDR3 spells CASTHRGNTEAFF. The DNA of the CDR3 is TGTGCCAGCACCCACAGGGGTAACACTGAAGCTTTCTTT.

As DNA, the CDR3 is TGTGCCAGCAGCCCTGGGCCGGGGGGCGCAGGGGAGACCCAGTACTTC. Its translation: CASSPGPGGAGETQYF. The V and J genes are TRBV7-9 and TRBJ2-5; a possible D gene is TRBD2 (7 bases). V lost 5 bases, J lost 5 bases, and 21 bases lay in between. The germline CDR1 and CDR2 sequences are SEHNR and FQNEAQ (reference sequence). CDR3 length: 16 amino acids. Full variable domain (rest looked up from reference TRBV7-9 and TRBJ2-5): DTGVSQNPRHKITKRGQNVTFRCDPISEHNRLYWYRQTLGQGPEFLTYFQNEAQLEKSRLLSDRFSAERPKGSFSTLEIQRTEQGDSAMYLCASSPGPGGAGETQYFGPGTRLLVL.